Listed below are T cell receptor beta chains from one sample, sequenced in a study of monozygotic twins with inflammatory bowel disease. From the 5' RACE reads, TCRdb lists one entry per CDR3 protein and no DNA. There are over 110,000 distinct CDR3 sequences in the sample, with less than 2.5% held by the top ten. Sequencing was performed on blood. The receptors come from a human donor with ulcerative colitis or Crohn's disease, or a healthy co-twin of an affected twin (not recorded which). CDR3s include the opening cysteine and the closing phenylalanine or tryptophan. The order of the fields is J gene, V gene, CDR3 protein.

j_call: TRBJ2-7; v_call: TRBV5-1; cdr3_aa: CASSLVSSSYEQYF
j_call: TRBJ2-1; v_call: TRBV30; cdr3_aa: CASDRSREQFF
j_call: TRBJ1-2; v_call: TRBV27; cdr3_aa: CASSFSDRAGGYTF
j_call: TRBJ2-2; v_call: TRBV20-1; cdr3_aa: CSARDQGARGTGELFF
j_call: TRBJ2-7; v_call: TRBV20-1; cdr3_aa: CSAGPAGAGGTYEQYF
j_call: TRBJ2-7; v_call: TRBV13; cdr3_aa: CASSLVGEAYEQYF
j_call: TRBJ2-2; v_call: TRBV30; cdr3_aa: CAWSDPGQLFNTGELFF
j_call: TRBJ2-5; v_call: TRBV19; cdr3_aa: CASRGGETQYF
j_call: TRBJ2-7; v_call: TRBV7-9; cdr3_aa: CASSLGTDSYEQYF
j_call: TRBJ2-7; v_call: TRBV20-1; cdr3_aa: CSARTGPSYEQYF
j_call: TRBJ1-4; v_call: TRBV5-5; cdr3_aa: CASSPGQFATNEKLFF
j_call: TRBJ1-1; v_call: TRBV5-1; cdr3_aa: CASSSENTEAFF
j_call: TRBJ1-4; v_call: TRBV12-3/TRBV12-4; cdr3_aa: CASRPTGGVSEKLFF
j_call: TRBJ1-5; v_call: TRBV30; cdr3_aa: CAWSGAGDGNQPQHF
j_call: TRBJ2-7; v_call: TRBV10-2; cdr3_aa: CASSGRLAGRLNEQYF
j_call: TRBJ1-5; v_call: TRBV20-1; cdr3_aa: CSARDPSVLRNQPQHF
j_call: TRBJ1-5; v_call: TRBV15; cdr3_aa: CATSRENKGQGTQPQHF
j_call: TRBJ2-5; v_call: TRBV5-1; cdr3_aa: CASSRTSRTGRETQYF
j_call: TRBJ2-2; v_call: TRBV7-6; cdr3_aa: CACSPTSTNTGELFF
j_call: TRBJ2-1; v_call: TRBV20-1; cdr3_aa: CSARVLAGNNEQFF
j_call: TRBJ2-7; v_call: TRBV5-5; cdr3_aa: CASSLEGHGDEQYF
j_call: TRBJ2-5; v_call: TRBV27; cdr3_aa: CASSLRRDETQYF
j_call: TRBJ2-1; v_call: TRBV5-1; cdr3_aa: CASEEGAFSYNEQFF
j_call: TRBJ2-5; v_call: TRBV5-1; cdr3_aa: CASRDPQGAGETQYF
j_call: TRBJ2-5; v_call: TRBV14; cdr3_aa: CASSQADRGRTQYF
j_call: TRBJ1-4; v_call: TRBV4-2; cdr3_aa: CASSPARGAWEKLFF
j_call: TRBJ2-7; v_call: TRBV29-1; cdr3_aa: CSVRGSYEQYF
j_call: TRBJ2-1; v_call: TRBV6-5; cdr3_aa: CASSYVAFSYNEQFF
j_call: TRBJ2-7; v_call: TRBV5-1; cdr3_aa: CASSLQGFPRVSYEQYF
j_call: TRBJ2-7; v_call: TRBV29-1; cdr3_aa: CSVEESSYEQYF
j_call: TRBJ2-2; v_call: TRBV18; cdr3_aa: CASSPDSGPSTGELFF
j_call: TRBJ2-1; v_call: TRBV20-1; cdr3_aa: CSARVGRAGGTSFYNEQFF
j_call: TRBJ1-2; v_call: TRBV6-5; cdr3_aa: CASSYKGAGGYTF
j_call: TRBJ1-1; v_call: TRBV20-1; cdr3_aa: CSADRGGNTEAFF
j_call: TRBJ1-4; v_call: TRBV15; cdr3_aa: CATREKGGMEKLFF
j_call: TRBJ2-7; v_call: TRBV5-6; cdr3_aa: CASSLVPGGVDEQYF
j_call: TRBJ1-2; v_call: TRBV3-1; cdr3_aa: CASSQDSQANYGYTF
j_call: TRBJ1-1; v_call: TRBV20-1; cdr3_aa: CSARQGARTTEAFF
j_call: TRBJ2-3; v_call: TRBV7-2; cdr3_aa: CASSTRGTDTQYF
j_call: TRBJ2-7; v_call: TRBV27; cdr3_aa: CASALRTGRYEQYF
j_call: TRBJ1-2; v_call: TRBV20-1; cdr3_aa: CRAQGQTPNYGYTF
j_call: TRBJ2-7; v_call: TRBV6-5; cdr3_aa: CASSYSRTVSYEQYF
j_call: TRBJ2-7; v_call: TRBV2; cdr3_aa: CASSSPWGESTSGGYYEQYF
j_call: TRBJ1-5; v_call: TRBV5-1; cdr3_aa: CASSLTGTNQPQHF
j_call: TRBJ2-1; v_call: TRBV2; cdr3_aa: CASRTIFEQFF
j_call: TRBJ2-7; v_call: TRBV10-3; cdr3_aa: CAIRSGVNYEQYF
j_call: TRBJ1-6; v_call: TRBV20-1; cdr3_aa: CSAPDRGRNSPLHF
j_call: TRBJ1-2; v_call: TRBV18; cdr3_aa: CASSLSTGANYGYTF
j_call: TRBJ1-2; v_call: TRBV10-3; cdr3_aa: CAISDGDSQNYGYTF